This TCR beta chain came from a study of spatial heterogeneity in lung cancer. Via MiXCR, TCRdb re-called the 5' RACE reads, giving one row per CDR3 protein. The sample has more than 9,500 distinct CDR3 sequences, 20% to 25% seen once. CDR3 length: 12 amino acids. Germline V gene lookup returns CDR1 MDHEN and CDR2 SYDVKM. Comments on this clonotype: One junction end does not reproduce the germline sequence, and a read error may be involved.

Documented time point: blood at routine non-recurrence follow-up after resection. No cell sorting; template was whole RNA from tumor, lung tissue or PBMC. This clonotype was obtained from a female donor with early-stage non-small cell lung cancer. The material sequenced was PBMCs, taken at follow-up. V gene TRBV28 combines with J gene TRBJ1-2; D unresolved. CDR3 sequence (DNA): TGTACCAGCCACGCAGTCAACTATGGCTACACCTTC. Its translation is CTSHAVNYGYTF.